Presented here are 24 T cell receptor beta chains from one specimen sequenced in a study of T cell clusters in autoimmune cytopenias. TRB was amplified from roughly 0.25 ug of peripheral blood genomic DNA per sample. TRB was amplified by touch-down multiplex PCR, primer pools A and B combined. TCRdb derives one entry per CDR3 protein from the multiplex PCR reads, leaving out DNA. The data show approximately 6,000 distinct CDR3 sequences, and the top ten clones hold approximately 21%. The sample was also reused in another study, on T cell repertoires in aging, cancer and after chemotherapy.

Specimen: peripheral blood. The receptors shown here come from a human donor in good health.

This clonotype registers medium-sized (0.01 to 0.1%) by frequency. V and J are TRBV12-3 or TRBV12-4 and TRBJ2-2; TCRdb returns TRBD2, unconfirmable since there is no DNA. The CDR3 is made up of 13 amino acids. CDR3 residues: CASSSATFGELFF.

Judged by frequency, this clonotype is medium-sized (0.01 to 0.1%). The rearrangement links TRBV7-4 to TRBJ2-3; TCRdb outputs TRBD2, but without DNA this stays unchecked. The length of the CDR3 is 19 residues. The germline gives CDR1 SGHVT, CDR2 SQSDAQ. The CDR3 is CASSLVSSVLAVNTDTQYF.

The CDR3: CAWSPGQGSHEQYF. J is TRBJ2-7 and V is TRBV30; TCRdb indicates TRBD1, and absent DNA this call remains unverified. The germline gives CDR1 GTSNPN, CDR2 SVGIG (reference sequence). The CDR3 totals 14 residues. Full variable domain (outside the CDR3, taken from reference TRBV30 and TRBJ2-7): SQTIHQWPATLVQPVGSPLSLECTVEGTSNPNLYWYRQAAGRGLQLLFYSVGIGQISSEVPQNLSASRPQDRQFILSSKKLLLSDSGFYLCAWSPGQGSHEQYFGPGTRLTVT.

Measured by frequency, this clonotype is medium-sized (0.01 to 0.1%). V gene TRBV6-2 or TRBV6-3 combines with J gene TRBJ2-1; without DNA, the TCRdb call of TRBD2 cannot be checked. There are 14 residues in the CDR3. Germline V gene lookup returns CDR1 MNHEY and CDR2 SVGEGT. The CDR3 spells CASSWGLVGNEQFF.

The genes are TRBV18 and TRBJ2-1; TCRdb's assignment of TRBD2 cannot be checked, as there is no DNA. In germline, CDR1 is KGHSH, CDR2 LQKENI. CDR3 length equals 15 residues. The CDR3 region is CASSPTSSSYNEQFF. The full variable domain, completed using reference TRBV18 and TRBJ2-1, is NAGVMQNPRHLVRRRGQEARLRCSPMKGHSHVYWYRQLPEEGLKFMVYLQKENIIDESGMPKERFSAEFPKEGPSILRIQQVVRGDSAAYFCASSPTSSSYNEQFFGPGTRLTVL.

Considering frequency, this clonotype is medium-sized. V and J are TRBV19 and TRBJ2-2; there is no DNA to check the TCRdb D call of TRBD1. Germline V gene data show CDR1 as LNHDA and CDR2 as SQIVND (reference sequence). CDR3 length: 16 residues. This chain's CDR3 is CASRARGQGMAGELFF.

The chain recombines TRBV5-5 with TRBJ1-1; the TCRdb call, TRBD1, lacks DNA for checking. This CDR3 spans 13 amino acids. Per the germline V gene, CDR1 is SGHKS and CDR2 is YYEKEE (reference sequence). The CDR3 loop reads CASSLAGDTEAFF.

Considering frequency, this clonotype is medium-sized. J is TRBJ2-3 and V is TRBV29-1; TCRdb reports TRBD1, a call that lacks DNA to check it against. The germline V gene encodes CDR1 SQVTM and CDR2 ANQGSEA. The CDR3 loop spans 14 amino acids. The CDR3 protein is CSVERDRGAGAQYF.

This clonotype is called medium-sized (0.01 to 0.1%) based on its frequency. This chain's CDR3 is CASRSDRARETQYF. J is TRBJ2-5 and V is TRBV6-2 or TRBV6-3; the D call from TCRdb, TRBD1, cannot be confirmed without DNA. The CDR3 is 14 residues long. CDR1 and CDR2 (germline): MNHEY, SVGEGT.

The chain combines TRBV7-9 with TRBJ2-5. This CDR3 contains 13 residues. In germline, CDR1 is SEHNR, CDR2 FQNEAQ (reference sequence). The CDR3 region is CASTTFLEETQYF.

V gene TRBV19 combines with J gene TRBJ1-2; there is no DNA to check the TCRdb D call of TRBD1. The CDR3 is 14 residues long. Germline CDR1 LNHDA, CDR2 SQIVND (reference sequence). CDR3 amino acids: CASSGTGRNYGYTF. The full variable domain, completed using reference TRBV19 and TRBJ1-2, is DGGITQSPKYLFRKEGQNVTLSCEQNLNHDAMYWYRQDPGQGLRLIYYSQIVNDFQKGDIAEGYSVSREKKESFPLTVTSAQKNPTAFYLCASSGTGRNYGYTFGSGTRLTVV.

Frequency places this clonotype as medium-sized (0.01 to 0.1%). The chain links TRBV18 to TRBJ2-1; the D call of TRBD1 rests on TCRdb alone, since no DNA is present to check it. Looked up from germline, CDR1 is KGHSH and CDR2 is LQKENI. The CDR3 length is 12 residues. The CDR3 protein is CASSIGGTEQFF.

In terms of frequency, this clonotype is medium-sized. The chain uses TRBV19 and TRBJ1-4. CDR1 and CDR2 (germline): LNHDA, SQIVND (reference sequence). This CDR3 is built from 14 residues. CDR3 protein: CASSTPGSDEKLFF.

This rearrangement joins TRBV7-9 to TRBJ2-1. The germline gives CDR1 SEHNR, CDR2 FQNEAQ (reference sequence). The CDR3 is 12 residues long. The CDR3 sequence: CAEEAIYNEQFF.

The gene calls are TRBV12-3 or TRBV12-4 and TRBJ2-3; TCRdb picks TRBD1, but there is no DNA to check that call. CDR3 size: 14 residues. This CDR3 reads CASRPGTSTDTQYF.

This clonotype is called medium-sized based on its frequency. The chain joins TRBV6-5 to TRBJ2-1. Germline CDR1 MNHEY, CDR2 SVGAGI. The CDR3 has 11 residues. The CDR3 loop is CASSDTLEQFF.

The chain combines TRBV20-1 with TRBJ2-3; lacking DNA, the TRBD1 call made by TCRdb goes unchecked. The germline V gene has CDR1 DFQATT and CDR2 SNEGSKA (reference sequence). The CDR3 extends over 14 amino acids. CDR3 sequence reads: CSVTDRGSTDTQYF.

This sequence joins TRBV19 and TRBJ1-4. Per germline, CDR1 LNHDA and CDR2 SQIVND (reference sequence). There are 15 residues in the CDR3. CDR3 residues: CASTNSAGGNEKLFF.

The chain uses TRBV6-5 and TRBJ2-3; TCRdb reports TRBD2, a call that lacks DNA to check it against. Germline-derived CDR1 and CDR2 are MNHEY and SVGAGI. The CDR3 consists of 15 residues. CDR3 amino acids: CASRQGAGVTDTQYF.

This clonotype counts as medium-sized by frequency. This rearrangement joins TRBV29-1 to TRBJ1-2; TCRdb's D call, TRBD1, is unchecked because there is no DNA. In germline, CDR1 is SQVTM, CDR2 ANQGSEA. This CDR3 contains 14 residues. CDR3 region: CSVLSRGRGYGYTF.

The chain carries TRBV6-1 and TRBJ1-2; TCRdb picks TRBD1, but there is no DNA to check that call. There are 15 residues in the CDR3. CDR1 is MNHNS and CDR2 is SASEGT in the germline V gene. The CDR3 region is CASSEQGVLRYGYTF.

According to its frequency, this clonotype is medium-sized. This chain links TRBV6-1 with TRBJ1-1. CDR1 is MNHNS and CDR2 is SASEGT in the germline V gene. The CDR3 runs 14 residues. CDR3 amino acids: CASSEVERNTEAFF.

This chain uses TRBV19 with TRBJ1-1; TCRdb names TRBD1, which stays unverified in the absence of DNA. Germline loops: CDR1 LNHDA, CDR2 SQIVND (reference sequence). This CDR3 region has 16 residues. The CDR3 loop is CASSMGNRGQNTEAFF.

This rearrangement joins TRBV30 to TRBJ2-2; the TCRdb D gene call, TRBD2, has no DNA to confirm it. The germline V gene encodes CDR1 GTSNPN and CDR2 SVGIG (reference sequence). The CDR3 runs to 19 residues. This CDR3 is CAWSRTPGLAGDDTGELFF. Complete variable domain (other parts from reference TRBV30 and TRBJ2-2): SQTIHQWPATLVQPVGSPLSLECTVEGTSNPNLYWYRQAAGRGLQLLFYSVGIGQISSEVPQNLSASRPQDRQFILSSKKLLLSDSGFYLCAWSRTPGLAGDDTGELFFGEGSRLTVL.